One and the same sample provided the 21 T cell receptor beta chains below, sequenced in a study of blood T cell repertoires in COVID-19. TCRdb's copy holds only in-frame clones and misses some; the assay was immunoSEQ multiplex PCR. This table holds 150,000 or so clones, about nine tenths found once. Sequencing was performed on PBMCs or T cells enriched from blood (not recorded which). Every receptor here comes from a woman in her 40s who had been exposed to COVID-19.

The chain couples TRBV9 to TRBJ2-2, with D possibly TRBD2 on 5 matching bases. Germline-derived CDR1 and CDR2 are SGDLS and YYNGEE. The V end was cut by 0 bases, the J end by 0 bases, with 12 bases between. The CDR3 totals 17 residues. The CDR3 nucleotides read TGTGCCAGCAGCGTAGTCTTTACGGGGTCGAACACCGGGGAGCTGTTTTTT. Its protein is CASSVVFTGSNTGELFF.

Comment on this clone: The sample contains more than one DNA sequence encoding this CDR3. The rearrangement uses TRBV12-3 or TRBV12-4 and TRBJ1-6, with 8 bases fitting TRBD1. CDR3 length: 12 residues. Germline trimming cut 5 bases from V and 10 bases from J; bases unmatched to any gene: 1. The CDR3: CASSRQGSPLHF. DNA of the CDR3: TGTGCCAGCAGTAGACAGGGGTCACCCCTCCACTTT.

In DNA form, the CDR3 reads TGTGCCAGCAGCTTGGCCCTGGGGGGTGGGGGCAATCAGCCCCAGCATTTT. This translates into CASSLALGGGGNQPQHF. The J gene is TRBJ1-5, the V gene TRBV5-6; TRBD1 might be the D (5 bases). In germline, CDR1 is SGHDT, CDR2 YYEEEE. The CDR3 covers 17 residues. The V gene lost 0 bases and the J gene lost 2 bases, with 15 bases spanning the gap.

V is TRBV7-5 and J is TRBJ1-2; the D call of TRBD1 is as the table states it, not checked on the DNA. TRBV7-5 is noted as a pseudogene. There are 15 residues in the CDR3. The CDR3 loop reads CARSLVGSSFYGYTF. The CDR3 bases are TGTGCCAGAAGCTTAGTGGGCAGCAGCTTCTATGGCTACACCTTC.

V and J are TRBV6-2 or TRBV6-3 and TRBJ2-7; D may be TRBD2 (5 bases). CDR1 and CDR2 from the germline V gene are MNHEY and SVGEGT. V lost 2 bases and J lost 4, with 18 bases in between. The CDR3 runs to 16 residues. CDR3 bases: TGTGCCAGCAGTTACACATACCGACTACTAGAATACGAGCAGTACTTC. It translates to CASSYTYRLLEYEQYF.

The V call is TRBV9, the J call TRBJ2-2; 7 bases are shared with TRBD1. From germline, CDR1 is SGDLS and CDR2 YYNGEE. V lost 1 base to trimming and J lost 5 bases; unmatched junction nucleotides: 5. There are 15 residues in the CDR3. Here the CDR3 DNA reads TGTGCCAGCAGCGTACACAGGGGCGATACCGGGGAGCTGTTTTTT. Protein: CASSVHRGDTGELFF.

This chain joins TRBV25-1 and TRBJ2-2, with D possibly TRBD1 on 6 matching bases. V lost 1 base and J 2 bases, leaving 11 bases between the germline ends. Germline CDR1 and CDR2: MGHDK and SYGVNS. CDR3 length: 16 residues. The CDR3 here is CASSEFGQLNTGELFF. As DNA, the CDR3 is TGTGCCAGCAGTGAATTTGGACAGCTAAACACCGGGGAGCTGTTTTTT.

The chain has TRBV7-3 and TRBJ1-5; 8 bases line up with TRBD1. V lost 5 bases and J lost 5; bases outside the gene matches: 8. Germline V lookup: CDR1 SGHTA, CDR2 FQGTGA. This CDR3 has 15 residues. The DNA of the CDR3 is TGTGCCAGCAGCCCCATCGGGACAGGAGATCAGCCCCAGCATTTT. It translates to CASSPIGTGDQPQHF.

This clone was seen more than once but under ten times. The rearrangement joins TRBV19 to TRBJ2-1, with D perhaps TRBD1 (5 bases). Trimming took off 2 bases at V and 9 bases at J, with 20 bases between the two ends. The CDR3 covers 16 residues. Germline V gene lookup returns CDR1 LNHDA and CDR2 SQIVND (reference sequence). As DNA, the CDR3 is TGTGCCAGTAGTATACTCGAATTACCAGGGTACGGTGAGCAGTTCTTC. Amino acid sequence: CASSILELPGYGEQFF. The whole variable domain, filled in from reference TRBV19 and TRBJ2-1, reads DGGITQSPKYLFRKEGQNVTLSCEQNLNHDAMYWYRQDPGQGLRLIYYSQIVNDFQKGDIAEGYSVSREKKESFPLTVTSAQKNPTAFYLCASSILELPGYGEQFFGPGTRLTVL.

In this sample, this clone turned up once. The CDR3 region has the DNA TGTGCCAGCAGTGAATTCTGGACAGATAATTCACCCCTCCACTTT. Amino acid sequence: CASSEFWTDNSPLHF. The V and J genes are TRBV6-1 and TRBJ1-6; possible D gene TRBD1, 6 bases. The CDR3 is 15 residues long. Germline CDR1 MNHNS, CDR2 SASEGT. With 2 bases removed from V and 5 bases from J, the gap between germline ends came to 10 bases.

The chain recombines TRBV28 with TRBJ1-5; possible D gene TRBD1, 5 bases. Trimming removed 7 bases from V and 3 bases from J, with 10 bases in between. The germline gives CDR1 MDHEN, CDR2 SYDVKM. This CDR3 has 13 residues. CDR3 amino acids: CASISGLNQPQHF. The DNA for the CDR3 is TGTGCCAGCATTTCAGGGCTCAATCAGCCCCAGCATTTT. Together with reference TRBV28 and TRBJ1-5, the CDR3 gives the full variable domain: DVKVTQSSRYLVKRTGEKVFLECVQDMDHENMFWYRQDPGLGLRLIYFSYDVKMKEKGDIPEGYSVSREKKERFSLILESASTNQTSMYLCASISGLNQPQHFGDGTRLSIL.

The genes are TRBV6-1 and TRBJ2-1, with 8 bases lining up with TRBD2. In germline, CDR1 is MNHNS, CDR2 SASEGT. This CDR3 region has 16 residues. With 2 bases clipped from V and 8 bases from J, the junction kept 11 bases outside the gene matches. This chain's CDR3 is CASSEWGTSRHDEQFF. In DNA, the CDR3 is TGTGCCAGCAGTGAATGGGGGACTAGTCGCCACGATGAGCAGTTCTTC.

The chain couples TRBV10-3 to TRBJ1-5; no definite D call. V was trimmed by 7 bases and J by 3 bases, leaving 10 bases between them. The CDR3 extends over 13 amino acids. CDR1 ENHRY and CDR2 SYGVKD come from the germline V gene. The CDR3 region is CAITNQINQPQHF. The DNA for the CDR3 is TGTGCCATCACCAACCAGATCAATCAGCCCCAGCATTTT.

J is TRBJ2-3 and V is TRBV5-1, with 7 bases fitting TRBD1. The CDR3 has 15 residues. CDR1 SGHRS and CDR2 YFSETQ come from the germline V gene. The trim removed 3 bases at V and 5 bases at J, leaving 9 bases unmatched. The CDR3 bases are TGCGCCAGCAGCTCCGGACAGGCAAGTTTAGATACGCAGTATTTT. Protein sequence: CASSSGQASLDTQYF.

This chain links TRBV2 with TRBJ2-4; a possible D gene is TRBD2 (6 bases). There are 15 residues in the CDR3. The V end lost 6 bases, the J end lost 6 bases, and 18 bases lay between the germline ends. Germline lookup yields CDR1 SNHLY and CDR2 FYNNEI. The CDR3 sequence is CASRPERPRGNIQYF. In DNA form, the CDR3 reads TGTGCCAGCAGACCTGAGAGACCGCGGGGAAACATTCAGTACTTC.

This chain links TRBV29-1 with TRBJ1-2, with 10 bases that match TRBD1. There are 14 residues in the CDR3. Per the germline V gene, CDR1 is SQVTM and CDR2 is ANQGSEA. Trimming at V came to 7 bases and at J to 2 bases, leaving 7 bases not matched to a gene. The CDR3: CSAGGQGINYGYTF. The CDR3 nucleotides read TGCAGCGCTGGGGGACAGGGGATAAACTATGGCTACACCTTC. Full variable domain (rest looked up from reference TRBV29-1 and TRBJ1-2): SAVISQKPSRDICQRGTSLTIQCQVDSQVTMMFWYRQQPGQSLTLIATANQGSEATYESGFVIDKFPISRPNLTFSTLTVSNMSPEDSSIYLCSAGGQGINYGYTFGSGTRLTVV.

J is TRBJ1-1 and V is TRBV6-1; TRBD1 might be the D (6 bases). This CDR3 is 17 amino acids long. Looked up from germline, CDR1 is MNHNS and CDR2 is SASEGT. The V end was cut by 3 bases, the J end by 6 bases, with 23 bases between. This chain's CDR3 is CASSERVGGGTVAEAFF. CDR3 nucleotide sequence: TGTGCCAGCAGTGAGAGGGTAGGGGGGGGCACGGTCGCTGAAGCTTTCTTT.

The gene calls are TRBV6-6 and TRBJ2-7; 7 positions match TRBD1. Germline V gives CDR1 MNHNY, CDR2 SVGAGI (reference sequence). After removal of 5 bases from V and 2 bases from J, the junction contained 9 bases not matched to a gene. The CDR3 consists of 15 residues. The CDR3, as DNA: TGTGCCAGCAGTGGAACCGGGACAGCTACCTACGAGCAGTACTTC. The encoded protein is CASSGTGTATYEQYF.

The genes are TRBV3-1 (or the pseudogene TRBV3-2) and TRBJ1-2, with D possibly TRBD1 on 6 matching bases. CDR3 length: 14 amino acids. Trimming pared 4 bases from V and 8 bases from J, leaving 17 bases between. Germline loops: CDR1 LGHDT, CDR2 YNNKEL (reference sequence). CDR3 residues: CASSLGAGGEGYTF. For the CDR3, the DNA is TGTGCCAGCAGCCTCGGGGCTGGGGGCGAAGGCTACACCTTC.

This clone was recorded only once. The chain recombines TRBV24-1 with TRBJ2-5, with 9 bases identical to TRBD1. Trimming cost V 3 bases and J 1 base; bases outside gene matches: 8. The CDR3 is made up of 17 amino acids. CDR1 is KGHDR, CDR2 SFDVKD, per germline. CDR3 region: CATSDPSKTGGQETQYF. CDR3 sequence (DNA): TGTGCCACCAGTGATCCGTCCAAGACAGGGGGCCAAGAGACCCAGTACTTC.

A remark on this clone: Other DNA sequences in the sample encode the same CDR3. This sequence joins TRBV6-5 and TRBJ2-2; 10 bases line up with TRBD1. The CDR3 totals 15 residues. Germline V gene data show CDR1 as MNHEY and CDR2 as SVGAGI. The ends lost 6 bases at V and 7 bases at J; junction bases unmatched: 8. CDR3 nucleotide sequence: TGTGCCAGCAGGCCGGGACAGGGGCCTAGCGGGGAGCTGTTTTTT. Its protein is CASRPGQGPSGELFF.